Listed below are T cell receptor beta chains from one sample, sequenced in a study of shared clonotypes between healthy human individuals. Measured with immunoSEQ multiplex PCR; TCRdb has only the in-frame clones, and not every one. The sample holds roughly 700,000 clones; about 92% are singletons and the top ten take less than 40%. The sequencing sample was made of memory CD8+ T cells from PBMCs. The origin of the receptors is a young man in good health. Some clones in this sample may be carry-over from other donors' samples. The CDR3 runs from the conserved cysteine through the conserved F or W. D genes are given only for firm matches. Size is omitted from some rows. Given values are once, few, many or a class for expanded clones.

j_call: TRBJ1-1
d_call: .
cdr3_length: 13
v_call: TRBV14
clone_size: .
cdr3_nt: TGTGCCAGCAGCCAAGTTAGGAACACTGAAGCTTTCTTT
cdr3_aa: CASSQVRNTEAFF

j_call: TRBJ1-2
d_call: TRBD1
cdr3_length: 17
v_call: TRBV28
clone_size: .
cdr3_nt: TGTGCCAGCAGTCCTCCGGGACAGGGGGTTGAAGGCTATGGCTACACCTTC
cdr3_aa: CASSPPGQGVEGYGYTF

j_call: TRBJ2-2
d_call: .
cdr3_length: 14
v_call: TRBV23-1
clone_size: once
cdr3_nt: TGCGCCAGCAGTCTAAGGCGGGACACCGGGGAGCTGTTTTTT
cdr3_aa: CASSLRRDTGELFF

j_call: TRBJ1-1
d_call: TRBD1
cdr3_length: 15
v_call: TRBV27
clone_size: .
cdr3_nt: TGTGCCAGCAGTTTAACTGACAGGGCGGACACTGAAGCTTTCTTT
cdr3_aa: CASSLTDRADTEAFF

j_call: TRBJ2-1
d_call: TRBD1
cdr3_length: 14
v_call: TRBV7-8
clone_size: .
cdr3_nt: TGTGCCAGCAGCAGCCGGACAGGGGGCAATGAGCAGTTCTTC
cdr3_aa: CASSSRTGGNEQFF

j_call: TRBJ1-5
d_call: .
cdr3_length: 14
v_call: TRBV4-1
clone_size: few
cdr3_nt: TGCGCCAGCAGCCTCCGGACCCAGGTGGGGCCCCAGCATTTT
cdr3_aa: CASSLRTQVGPQHF

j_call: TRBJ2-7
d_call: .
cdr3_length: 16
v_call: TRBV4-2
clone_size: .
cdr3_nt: TGTGCCAGCAGCCAAGCAACGGCAGGGGTGGGCTACGAGCAGTACTTC
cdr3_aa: CASSQATAGVGYEQYF

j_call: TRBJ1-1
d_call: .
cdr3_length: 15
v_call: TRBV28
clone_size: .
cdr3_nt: TGTGCCAGCAGTTTATGGGGGCAACGGAACACTGAAGCTTTCTTT
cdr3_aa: CASSLWGQRNTEAFF

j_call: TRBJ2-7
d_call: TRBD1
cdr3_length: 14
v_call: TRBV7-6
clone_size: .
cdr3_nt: TGTGCCAGCAGCTCCCGACAGGGGGCTTACGAGCAGTACTTC
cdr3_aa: CASSSRQGAYEQYF

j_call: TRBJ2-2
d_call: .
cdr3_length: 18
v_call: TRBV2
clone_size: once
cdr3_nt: TGTGCCAGCAGCTTCATGACAGGCCGCCTATCGAACACCGGGGAGCTGTTTTTT
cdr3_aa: CASSFMTGRLSNTGELFF

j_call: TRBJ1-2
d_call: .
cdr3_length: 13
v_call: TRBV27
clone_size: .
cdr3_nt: TGTGCCAGCAGGTCCCCGGGACTCGATGGCTACACCTTC
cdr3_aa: CASRSPGLDGYTF

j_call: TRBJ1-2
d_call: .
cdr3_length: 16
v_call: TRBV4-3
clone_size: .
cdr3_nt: TGCGCCAGCAGCCAAGCCCCTGGGACACCTAACTATGGCTACACCTTC
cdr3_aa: CASSQAPGTPNYGYTF

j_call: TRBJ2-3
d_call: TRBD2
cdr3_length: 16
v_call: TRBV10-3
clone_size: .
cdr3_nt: TGTGCCATCAGTAATGGTCTAGCGGGAGTTTGGTATACGCAGTATTTT
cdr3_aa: CAISNGLAGVWYTQYF

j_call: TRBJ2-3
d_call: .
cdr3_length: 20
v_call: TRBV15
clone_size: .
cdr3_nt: TGTGCCACCAGCACCAACATTCCTTCTGGAGGGCCTTCAATCACAGATACGCAGTATTTT
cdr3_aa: CATSTNIPSGGPSITDTQYF

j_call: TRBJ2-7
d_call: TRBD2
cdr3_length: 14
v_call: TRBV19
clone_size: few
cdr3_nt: TGTGCCAGTAGCCTGGGGGGGACTCCCTACGAGCAGTACTTC
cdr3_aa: CASSLGGTPYEQYF